This is a list of T cell receptor beta chains from one sample in a study of blood T cells in healthy people across ages. From the 5' RACE reads, TCRdb called clonotypes with MiXCR, one entry per CDR3 protein. The table shows some 900,000 distinct CDR3 sequences, with around 46% occurring only once. Material for sequencing was blood. The receptors here all came from a man aged 25 to 40 in good health. The CDR3 runs from the conserved cysteine through the conserved F or W. The order of the fields is D gene, clone size, J gene, V gene, CDR3 protein, CDR3 DNA. A D gene is named only where the DNA matches it firmly. Expanded clones are given a class, and other clones once, few, many or no size at all.

NA NA TRBJ2-3 TRBV12-3/TRBV12-4 CASSLLGVTDTQYF TGTGCCAGCAGTCTCCTCGGGGTTACAGATACGCAGTATTTT
TRBD1 NA TRBJ2-7 TRBV6-2/TRBV6-3 CASSYGTGANYEQYF TGTGCCAGCAGTTACGGGACAGGGGCGAACTACGAGCAGTACTTC
NA NA TRBJ2-7 TRBV10-3 CAISGTDTYEQYF TGTGCCATCAGTGGGACGGATACCTACGAGCAGTACTTC
TRBD2 NA TRBJ2-3 TRBV6-2/TRBV6-3 CASSYSKRGTLRTQYF TGTGCCAGCAGTTACTCCAAGCGGGGGACCCTGCGTACGCAGTATTTT
NA NA TRBJ2-3 TRBV7-9 CASVGLSSTDTQYF TGTGCCAGCGTGGGACTTAGTAGCACAGATACGCAGTATTTT
TRBD1 NA TRBJ1-1 TRBV9 CASSEGGGRTEAFF TGTGCCAGCAGCGAGGGAGGGGGCCGAACTGAAGCTTTCTTT
TRBD1 few TRBJ1-4 TRBV27 CASSSRTGIGEKLFF TGTGCCAGCAGTTCTAGGACAGGGATCGGTGAAAAACTGTTTTTT
TRBD1 NA TRBJ2-1 TRBV4-2 CASSGGHYNERFF TGTGCCAGCTCAGGGGGACACTACAATGAGCGGTTCTTC
NA NA TRBJ1-1 TRBV6-5 CASSLSSTGPNTEAFF TGTGCCAGCAGTTTATCCTCGACAGGACCGAACACTGAAGCTTTCTTT
TRBD1 NA TRBJ2-1 TRBV5-1 CASSLTEGGRGSNEQFF TGCGCCAGCAGCCTCACTGAAGGGGGCAGGGGGAGCAATGAGCAGTTCTTC
NA NA TRBJ1-2 TRBV12-3/TRBV12-4 CASSAQSPFGGYTF TGTGCCAGCAGCGCCCAATCCCCCTTCGGTGGCTACACCTTC
NA once TRBJ2-7 TRBV7-2 CASSLARAGKCEQYF TGTGCCAGCAGCTTAGCCAGGGCGGGAAAGTGCGAGCAGTACTTC
TRBD2 NA TRBJ2-1 TRBV3-1 CASSQTSGIYNEQFF TGTGCCAGCAGCCAAACTAGCGGGATATACAATGAGCAGTTCTTC
TRBD1 few TRBJ2-7 TRBV28 CASHRQGHEQYF TGTGCCAGCCACCGACAGGGACACGAGCAGTACTTC
NA NA TRBJ2-1 TRBV28 CASQKGVQETQFF TGTGCCAGCCAGAAAGGAGTCCAAGAGACCCAGTTCTTC
NA few TRBJ2-3 TRBV5-1 CASSLVAAADTQYF TGCGCCAGCAGCTTGGTAGCGGCGGCAGATACGCAGTATTTT
TRBD2 few TRBJ2-1 TRBV11-2 CASSSGLAGGPLFF TGTGCCAGCAGCTCTGGACTAGCGGGGGGGCCCCTGTTCTTC
NA many TRBJ2-3 TRBV4-2 CASSQDIGGGTDTQYF TGTGCCAGCAGCCAAGATATTGGCGGGGGCACAGATACGCAGTATTTT
NA NA TRBJ2-7 TRBV9 CASSVDGLGEQYF TGTGCCAGCAGCGTAGATGGGTTGGGGGAGCAGTACTTC